The 23 T cell receptor beta chains in this list originate from one sample, sequenced in a study of blood T cell repertoires in COVID-19. TCRdb's copy holds only in-frame clones and misses some; the assay was immunoSEQ multiplex PCR. The profile shows about 480,000 clones, roughly 90% of them singletons. The sequenced sample consisted of PBMCs or T cells enriched from blood (not recorded which). These receptors were obtained from a woman in her 40s who had recovered from COVID-19.

The rearrangement uses TRBV5-1 and TRBJ2-7, with D possibly being TRBD2 (7 bases). The CDR3 spans 18 residues. The germline CDR1 and CDR2 sequences are SGHRS and YFSETQ. V lost 3 bases, J lost 3 bases, and 25 bases lay in between. Here the CDR3 DNA reads TGCGCCAGCAGCTCCAATTCCGGGACACCGGGGGGTGGCTACGAGCAGTACTTC. Translated, it gives CASSSNSGTPGGGYEQYF.

This clone is a singleton in its sample. This chain links TRBV5-8 with TRBJ2-7; D ambiguous. Germline lookup yields CDR1 SGHTS and CDR2 YDEGEE. The CDR3 loop spans 13 amino acids. V lost 4 bases and J 9 bases, leaving 17 bases between the germline ends. The CDR3 here is CASSPLDTAGQYF. CDR3 in DNA: TGTGCCAGCAGCCCCTTAGACACCGCTGGGCAGTACTTC. The full variable domain, its missing parts supplied by reference TRBV5-8 and TRBJ2-7, is EAGVTQSPTHLIKTRGQQATLRCSPISGHTSVYWYQQALGLGLQFLLWYDEGEERNRGNFPPRFSGRQFPNYSSELNVNALELEDSALYLCASSPLDTAGQYFGPGTRLTVT.

V usage is TRBV19 and J usage is TRBJ2-7; TRBD2 might be the D (6 bases). The ends were cut back, 2 bases at V and 4 bases at J, with 15 bases in the middle. This CDR3 comprises 15 residues. The germline CDR1 and CDR2 sequences are LNHDA and SQIVND (reference sequence). DNA of the CDR3: TGTGCCAGTAGTATAAGTTGGGGGGAGGCGTACGAGCAGTACTTC. Protein product: CASSISWGEAYEQYF.

This sequence joins TRBV15 and TRBJ2-6; TRBD1 matches 7 bases. Germline V gene sequence: CDR1 LNHNV, CDR2 YYDKDF (reference sequence). V was pared by 0 bases and J by 4 bases, with 9 bases of the junction left unmatched. This CDR3 is 18 amino acids long. CDR3 DNA sequence: TGTGCCACCAGCAGAGATTGGGGAACAGGGGCCGGGGCCAACGTCCTGACTTTC. It is translated as CATSRDWGTGAGANVLTF. The entire variable domain, with the rest obtained from reference TRBV15 and TRBJ2-6, is as follows: DAMVIQNPRYQVTQFGKPVTLSCSQTLNHNVMYWYQQKSSQAPKLLFHYYDKDFNNEADTPDNFQSRRPNTSFCFLDIRSPGLGDTAMYLCATSRDWGTGAGANVLTFGAGSRLTVL.

The chain uses TRBV27 and TRBJ2-7, with 8 nucleotides matching TRBD2. V dropped 2 bases and J dropped 4; count of bases not matched to a gene: 7. Germline values: CDR1 MNHEY, CDR2 SMNVEV (reference sequence). There are 15 residues in the CDR3. The CDR3 loop reads CASSLIGGRSYEQYF. CDR3 coding DNA: TGTGCCAGCAGTTTAATCGGCGGGAGGAGTTACGAGCAGTACTTC.

CDR3 coding DNA: TGTGCCAGCAGCTTCTCTACGGCGGGGCGAGAGCAGTTCTTC. This codes for CASSFSTAGREQFF. V gene TRBV7-2 combines with J gene TRBJ2-1; D perhaps matches TRBD2 (6 bases). Germline CDR1 is SGHTA and CDR2 is FQGNSA. The CDR3 length is 14 residues. V was clipped by 3 bases and J by 10 bases, with 16 bases between them.

The chain recombines TRBV11-2 with TRBJ1-1; the D gene is possibly TRBD1 (6 bases). Germline V gives CDR1 SGHAT, CDR2 FQNNGV. Trimming took 1 base from V and 8 from J, leaving 17 bases between them. This CDR3 spans 15 amino acids. CDR3 nucleotide sequence: TGTGCCAGCAGCTTAGTCGGTACTGTACAGGGAGAAGCTTTCTTT. Its protein product is CASSLVGTVQGEAFF. The whole variable domain, filled in from reference TRBV11-2 and TRBJ1-1, reads EAGVAQSPRYKIIEKRQSVAFWCNPISGHATLYWYQQILGQGPKLLIQFQNNGVVDDSQLPKDRFSAERLKGVDSTLKIQPAKLEDSAVYLCASSLVGTVQGEAFFGQGTRLTVV.

The chain combines TRBV4-1 with TRBJ2-7; 7 bases map to TRBD2. Germline lookup yields CDR1 MGHRA and CDR2 YSYEKL. V gave up 4 bases and J gave up 0 bases; unmatched junction bases: 9. This CDR3 is 16 amino acids long. The CDR3 region has the DNA TGCGCCAGCAGCCGCCATCTAGCGGAGAGCTCCTACGAGCAGTACTTC. Residues: CASSRHLAESSYEQYF.

The chain has TRBV19 and TRBJ1-2, with D unresolved. Trimming cost V 4 bases and J 4 bases, with 16 bases left between them. The V gene's germline CDR1 is LNHDA and CDR2 SQIVND (reference sequence). The CDR3 runs 15 residues. Here the CDR3 DNA reads TGTGCCAGTAGTACCTCCCGCGGCCAGATCTATGGCTACACCTTC. Translation: CASSTSRGQIYGYTF.

This clone has just one count. The gene calls are TRBV10-3 and TRBJ2-1; D gene ambiguous. The CDR3 is 16 residues long. V lost 4 bases, J lost 0 bases, and 13 bases lay in between. CDR1 ENHRY and CDR2 SYGVKD come from the germline V gene. The CDR3 DNA sequence: TGTGCCATCAGTGTAAACCGAGCGTCCTCCTACAATGAGCAGTTCTTC. Amino acids: CAISVNRASSYNEQFF.

The chain uses TRBV6-5 and TRBJ1-2; no definite D call. The CDR3 has 15 residues. V lost 0 bases and J lost 4, with 12 bases in between. Germline V CDR1 and CDR2: MNHEY, SVGAGI. The CDR3 spells CASSYSGGVAYGYTF. The CDR3, as DNA: TGTGCCAGCAGTTACTCGGGAGGAGTCGCCTATGGCTACACCTTC.

This sequence joins TRBV29-1 and TRBJ2-2; tentative D call: TRBD2 (5 bases). Germline values: CDR1 SQVTM, CDR2 ANQGSEA. This CDR3 region has 16 residues. Trimming took off 4 bases at V and 3 bases at J, with 18 bases between the two ends. The CDR3 spells CSVARSGKGDTGELFF. The CDR3, as DNA: TGCAGCGTTGCGCGATCGGGGAAGGGAGACACCGGGGAGCTGTTTTTT.

The V gene is TRBV3-1 (or the pseudogene TRBV3-2), the J gene TRBJ2-7, with 12 bases fitting TRBD2. The junction had 8 bases not matched to a gene; V was cut back by 1 base and J by 7 bases. The germline gives CDR1 LGHDT, CDR2 YNNKEL (reference sequence). CDR3 size: 16 residues. CDR3 nucleotide sequence: TGTGCCAGCAGCCAAGCAAGACTAGCGGGAGCGCAAGAGCAGTACTTC. Its translation is CASSQARLAGAQEQYF.

This clone was recorded a few times. The gene calls are TRBV7-2 and TRBJ1-4; 8 positions match TRBD1. Germline V lookup: CDR1 SGHTA, CDR2 FQGNSA. Losses at the gene ends were 5 bases for V and 3 bases for J; bases not matched to a gene: 5. This CDR3 is built from 15 residues. CDR3 region: CASSLRDRPNEKLFF. CDR3 in DNA: TGTGCCAGCAGCCTCCGGGACAGGCCTAATGAAAAACTGTTTTTT.

This chain uses TRBV18 with TRBJ1-1, with a weak D call TRBD1 (5 bases). Trimming took 4 bases from V and 4 from J, leaving 13 bases between them. The CDR3 sequence is 14 residues long. CDR1 KGHSH and CDR2 LQKENI come from the germline V gene. CDR3 sequence (DNA): TGTGCCAGCTCACGCGACGGGGGGACCACTGAAGCTTTCTTT. Its protein product is CASSRDGGTTEAFF.

This chain joins TRBV5-1 and TRBJ2-5, with TRBD2 identical over 7 bases. Germline-derived CDR1 and CDR2 are SGHRS and YFSETQ. V was pared by 4 bases and J by 5 bases, with 11 bases of the junction left unmatched. The CDR3 has 15 amino acids. CDR3 protein: CASSPVAGVGETQYF. CDR3 DNA sequence: TGCGCCAGCAGCCCTGTGGCGGGGGTCGGCGAGACCCAGTACTTC.

The chain combines TRBV6-5 with TRBJ2-3, with D perhaps matching TRBD1 (6 bases). Germline V lookup: CDR1 MNHEY, CDR2 SVGAGI. V gave up 7 bases and J gave up 4 bases, with 15 bases separating them. The CDR3 runs to 14 residues. DNA for the CDR3: TGTGCCAGCACCGAGGGGGTACGGCCAGATACGCAGTATTTT. This codes for CASTEGVRPDTQYF.

This clone was seen once. V usage is TRBV7-9 and J usage is TRBJ2-1; perhaps TRBD1 as D (6 bases). From germline, CDR1 is SEHNR and CDR2 FQNEAQ (reference sequence). The V end was cut by 3 bases, the J end by 7 bases, with 16 bases between. The CDR3 covers 15 residues. CDR3 bases: TGTGCCAGCAGCTTGGGACAATCGCCCGGGAATGAGCAGTTCTTC. This gives the protein CASSLGQSPGNEQFF.

The J gene is TRBJ2-7, the V gene TRBV5-8; a possible D gene is TRBD1 (6 bases). The CDR3 contains 15 residues. The germline V gene encodes CDR1 SGHTS and CDR2 YDEGEE. V was clipped by 0 bases and J by 2 bases, with 12 bases between them. The CDR3 sequence is CASSLAGAMTYEQYF. The CDR3 nucleotides are TGTGCCAGCAGCTTGGCAGGGGCGATGACCTACGAGCAGTACTTC.

With regard to this clone: The junction departs from germline at one end; a sequencing error may be responsible. This chain joins TRBV11-2 and TRBJ1-2, with 12 bases identical to TRBD1. The CDR3 runs to 15 residues. The V gene's germline CDR1 is SGHAT and CDR2 FQNNGV. The CDR3 spells CASSLGTGGPYGYTF. The CDR3 region has the DNA TGTGCCAGCAGTTTAGGGACAGGGGGCCCGTATGGCTACACCTTC.

The chain links TRBV11-2 to TRBJ2-2; 7 nucleotides align to TRBD2. Trimming removed 5 bases from V and 8 bases from J; junction bases left unmatched: 8. The CDR3 spans 14 residues. Germline V gene data show CDR1 as SGHAT and CDR2 as FQNNGV. DNA for the CDR3: TGTGCCAGCAGCCTCCTCGGGCGGGAGGGGGAGCTGTTTTTT. Protein product: CASSLLGREGELFF.

This clone came up once. The gene calls are TRBV5-6 and TRBJ2-3; D is perhaps TRBD1 (7 bases). V was shortened by 0 bases and J by 4 bases, with 12 bases between the two germline ends. This CDR3 contains 15 residues. Germline assignment: CDR1 SGHDT and CDR2 YYEEEE. The CDR3 DNA sequence: TGTGCCAGCAGCTTGGTCCAGGGGGGCGCAGATACGCAGTATTTT. Translating it yields CASSLVQGGADTQYF.

This clone was seen just once. The V gene is TRBV19, the J gene TRBJ1-2; D may be TRBD1 (5 bases). V lost 3 bases, J lost 4 bases, and 9 bases lay in between. The germline V gene has CDR1 LNHDA and CDR2 SQIVND (reference sequence). The CDR3 is made up of 13 amino acids. In DNA, the CDR3 is TGTGCCAGTAGTATTTCGGGGGTCTATGGCTACACCTTC. It specifies CASSISGVYGYTF.